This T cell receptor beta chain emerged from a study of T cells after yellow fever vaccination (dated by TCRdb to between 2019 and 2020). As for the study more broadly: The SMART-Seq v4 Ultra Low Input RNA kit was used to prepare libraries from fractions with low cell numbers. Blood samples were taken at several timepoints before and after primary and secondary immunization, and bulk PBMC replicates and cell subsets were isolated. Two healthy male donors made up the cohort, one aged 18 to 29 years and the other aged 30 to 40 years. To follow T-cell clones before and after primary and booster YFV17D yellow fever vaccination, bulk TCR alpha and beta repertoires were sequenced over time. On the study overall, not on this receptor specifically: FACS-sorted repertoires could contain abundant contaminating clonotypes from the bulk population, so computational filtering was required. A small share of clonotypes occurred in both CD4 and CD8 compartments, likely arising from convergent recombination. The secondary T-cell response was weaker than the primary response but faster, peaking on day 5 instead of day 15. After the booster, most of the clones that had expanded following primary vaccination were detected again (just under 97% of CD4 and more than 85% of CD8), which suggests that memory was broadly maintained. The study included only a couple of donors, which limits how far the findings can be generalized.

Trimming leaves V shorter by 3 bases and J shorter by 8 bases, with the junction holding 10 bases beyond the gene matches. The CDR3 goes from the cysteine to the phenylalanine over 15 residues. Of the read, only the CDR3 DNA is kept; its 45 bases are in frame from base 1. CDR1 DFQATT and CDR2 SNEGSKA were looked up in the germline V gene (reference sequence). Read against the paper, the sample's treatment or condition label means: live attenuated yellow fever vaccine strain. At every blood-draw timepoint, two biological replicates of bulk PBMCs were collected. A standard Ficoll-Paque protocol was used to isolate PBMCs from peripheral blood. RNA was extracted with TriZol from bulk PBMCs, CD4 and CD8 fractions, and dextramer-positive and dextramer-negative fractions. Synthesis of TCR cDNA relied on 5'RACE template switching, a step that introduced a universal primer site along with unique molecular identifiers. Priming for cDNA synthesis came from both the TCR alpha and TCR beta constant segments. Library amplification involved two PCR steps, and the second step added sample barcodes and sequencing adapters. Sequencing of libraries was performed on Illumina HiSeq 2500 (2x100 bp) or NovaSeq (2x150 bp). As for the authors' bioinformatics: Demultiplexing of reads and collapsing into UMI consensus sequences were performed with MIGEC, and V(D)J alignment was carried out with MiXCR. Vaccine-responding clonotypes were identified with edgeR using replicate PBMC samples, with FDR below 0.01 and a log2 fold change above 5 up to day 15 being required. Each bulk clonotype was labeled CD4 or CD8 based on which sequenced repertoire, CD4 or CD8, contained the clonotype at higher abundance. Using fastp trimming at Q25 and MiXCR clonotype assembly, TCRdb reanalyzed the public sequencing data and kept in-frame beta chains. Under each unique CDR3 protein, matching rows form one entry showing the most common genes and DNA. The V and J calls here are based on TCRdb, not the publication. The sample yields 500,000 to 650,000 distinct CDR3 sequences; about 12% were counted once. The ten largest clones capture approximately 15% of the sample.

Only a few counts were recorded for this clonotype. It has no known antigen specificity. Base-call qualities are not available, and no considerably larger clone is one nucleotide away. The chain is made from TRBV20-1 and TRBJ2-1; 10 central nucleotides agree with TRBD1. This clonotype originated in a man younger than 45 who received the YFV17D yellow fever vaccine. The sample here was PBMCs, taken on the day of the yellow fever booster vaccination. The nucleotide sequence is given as TGCAGTGCTAGCCTCCGGGACAGGGGTCAAGATGAGCAGTTCTTC. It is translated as CSASLRDRGQDEQFF.